Shown below are 21 T cell receptor beta chains from a single sample sequenced in a study of vaccination and CD4 T cells after COVID-19. Documented treatment: approximately nine-day PBMC culture with coronavirus spike peptide pools or control peptides (ViraFEST assay). CD4+ T-cell collection from the unexposed donor predated the COVID-19 pandemic (2011-2018). Oncomine TCR Beta short-read sequencing was applied to DNA from cultured CD4+ T cells. The authors extracted genomic DNA from cultured CD4+ T cells. Via MiXCR, TCRdb re-called the PCR reads, giving one row per CDR3 protein. The sample includes thousands of distinct CDR3 sequences, roughly a third of them seen just once. No antigen is known for these receptors. Sequenced: CD4+ T cells from blood, cultured in vitro. These receptors all stem from a human donor in good health.

V and J are TRBV7-3 and TRBJ2-3; TRBD2 aligns across 15 bases. Germline V gene lookup returns CDR1 SGHTA and CDR2 FQGTGA. The CDR3 is 17 amino acids. Trimming took 4 bases from V and 4 from J; bases not matched to a gene: 6. The CDR3 region is CASSSGLAGGLADTQYF. The CDR3 nucleotides are TGTGCCAGCAGCTCTGGACTAGCGGGAGGGCTGGCAGATACGCAGTATTTT.

This clonotype was seen a few times. This chain connects TRBV14 to TRBJ1-2; 10 bases fit TRBD1. CDR3 length: 14 residues. Unmatched junction bases numbered 5, after V lost 4 bases and J lost 6 bases. Germline V CDR1 and CDR2: SGHDN, FVKESK. The CDR3 loop is CASSLRQGANGYTF. The CDR3 bases are TGTGCCAGCAGCCTCAGACAGGGGGCTAATGGCTACACCTTC.

This chain links TRBV6-4 with TRBJ1-1; a weak D match, TRBD1 (6 bases). Per germline, CDR1 MRHNA and CDR2 SNTAGT. Trimming stripped 1 base from V and 8 bases from J, with 14 bases between. The CDR3 sequence is 14 residues long. The CDR3 sequence: CASSDWIWGTEAFF. DNA for the CDR3: TGTGCCAGCAGTGACTGGATTTGGGGGACAGAAGCTTTCTTT.

The chain couples TRBV6-1 to TRBJ2-1; no reliable D call. Per germline, CDR1 MNHNS and CDR2 SASEGT. V was clipped by 6 bases and J by 7 bases, with 10 bases between them. This CDR3 is built from 12 residues. The CDR3 spells CASRNRPNEQFF. The CDR3 region has the DNA TGTGCCAGCAGGAACCGGCCTAATGAGCAGTTCTTC.

The chain links TRBV5-4 to TRBJ2-7; D may be TRBD1 or TRBD2 (5 bases each). Germline V CDR1 and CDR2: SGHNT, YYREEE (reference sequence). The ends were cut back, 4 bases at V and 2 bases at J, with 13 bases in the middle. The CDR3 consists of 14 residues. CDR3 region: CASSPGRRPYEQYF. The CDR3 DNA reads as TGTGCCAGCAGCCCGGGACGACGACCCTACGAGCAGTACTTC.

The V gene is TRBV18, the J gene TRBJ2-7; 8 nucleotides agree with TRBD1. The CDR3 has 14 amino acids. The ends lost 5 bases at V and 2 bases at J; junction bases unmatched: 5. In germline, CDR1 is KGHSH, CDR2 LQKENI. CDR3 amino acids: CASSSGQVTYEQYF. In DNA, the CDR3 is TGTGCCAGCTCATCGGGACAGGTCACCTACGAGCAGTACTTC. The full variable domain, with the rest looked up from reference TRBV18 and TRBJ2-7, is NAGVMQNPRHLVRRRGQEARLRCSPMKGHSHVYWYRQLPEEGLKFMVYLQKENIIDESGMPKERFSAEFPKEGPSILRIQQVVRGDSAAYFCASSSGQVTYEQYFGPGTRLTVT.

This clonotype was seen a few times. The V and J genes are TRBV20-1 and TRBJ2-1; possibly TRBD2 for D (7 bases). The germline gives CDR1 DFQATT, CDR2 SNEGSKA (reference sequence). CDR3 length: 15 residues. V was shortened by 8 bases and J by 5 bases, with 22 bases between the two germline ends. The CDR3 region has the DNA TGCAGTTCCGCCCGGGGGCGGGAGTGGAACAATGAGCAGTTCTTC. Encoded protein: CSSARGREWNNEQFF.

This clonotype has a handful of counts. This chain joins TRBV30 and TRBJ2-5; no definite D call. V lost 4 bases and J lost 5, with 8 bases in between. The CDR3 spans 11 residues. Germline V gene lookup returns CDR1 GTSNPN and CDR2 SVGIG (reference sequence). CDR3 in amino acids: CAWITGETQYF. The DNA for the CDR3 is TGTGCCTGGATAACCGGGGAGACCCAGTACTTC.

This clonotype was observed a few times. This chain uses TRBV7-9 with TRBJ2-7; D remains ambiguous. Germline V gene lookup returns CDR1 SEHNR and CDR2 FQNEAQ (reference sequence). The germline V and J ends were trimmed by 4 bases and 0 bases, with 10 bases remaining between them. The CDR3 is 14 residues long. CDR3 in amino acids: CASSSQRSSYEQYF. CDR3 DNA sequence: TGTGCCAGCAGCTCACAAAGGAGCTCCTACGAGCAGTACTTC.

V usage is TRBV28 and J usage is TRBJ1-6; a weak D match, TRBD1 (5 bases). The CDR3 is 15 amino acids. The V gene lost 2 bases and the J gene lost 8 bases, with 13 bases spanning the gap. Germline V CDR1 and CDR2: MDHEN, SYDVKM. The DNA for the CDR3 is TGTGCCAGCAGTTTAAGCGCAGGGTTGTATTCACCCCTCCACTTT. It yields the protein CASSLSAGLYSPLHF.

Relative to its sample, this clonotype is medium-sized. The chain joins TRBV24-1 to TRBJ1-5; D gene ambiguous. The germline V gene encodes CDR1 KGHDR and CDR2 SFDVKD. The CDR3 covers 12 residues. Deletions cut 1 base from V and 4 bases from J, with 1 base between. In DNA form, the CDR3 reads TGTGCCACCAGTGATTTAAATCAGCCCCAGCATTTT. This sequence encodes CATSDLNQPQHF.

This chain uses TRBV4-3 with TRBJ1-2, with D possibly being TRBD1 (6 bases). Germline-derived CDR1 and CDR2 are LGHNA and YSLEER. V gave up 1 base and J gave up 5 bases, with 14 bases separating them. This CDR3 has 15 amino acids. The CDR3 spells CASSQGPGQDYGYTF. CDR3 bases: TGCGCCAGCAGCCAAGGACCGGGACAAGATTATGGCTACACCTTC.

This clonotype appeared a few times. The chain combines TRBV7-3 with TRBJ2-7; either TRBD1 or TRBD2 may supply D (5 bases each). The CDR3 consists of 13 residues. CDR1 and CDR2 from the germline V gene are SGHTA and FQGTGA. V was shortened by 3 bases and J by 4 bases, with 10 bases between the two germline ends. The CDR3: CASSLGLAYEQYF. For the CDR3, the DNA is TGTGCCAGCAGCTTGGGGCTAGCTTACGAGCAGTACTTC. The variable domain in full, with the rest retrieved from reference TRBV7-3 and TRBJ2-7, is GAGVSQTPSNKVTEKGKYVELRCDPISGHTALYWYRQSLGQGPEFLIYFQGTGAADDSGLPNDRFFAVRPEGSVSTLKIQRTERGDSAVYLCASSLGLAYEQYFGPGTRLTVT.

This chain uses TRBV19 with TRBJ2-3; 10 bases agree with TRBD1. This CDR3 is built from 14 residues. The V gene end was trimmed by 6 bases and the J gene end by 5 bases; junction bases not matched to a gene: 5. CDR1 and CDR2 from the germline V gene are LNHDA and SQIVND (reference sequence). The CDR3 here is CASSRDRGRDTQYF. CDR3 sequence (DNA): TGTGCCAGTAGCCGGGACAGGGGTCGAGATACGCAGTATTTT.

This chain uses TRBV2 with TRBJ2-2; either TRBD1 or TRBD2 may supply D (5 bases each). The CDR3 contains 14 residues. Trimming took 2 bases from V and 5 from J, leaving 9 bases between them. Germline V CDR1 and CDR2: SNHLY, FYNNEI. DNA for the CDR3: TGTGCCAGCAGTGAACGAGGGGATACCGGGGAGCTGTTTTTT. This translates into CASSERGDTGELFF.

This clonotype was observed a few times. The chain is built from TRBV6-1 and TRBJ2-3, with 12 bases that match TRBD2. V lost 6 bases, J lost 6 bases, and 1 base stayed unmatched. The V gene's germline CDR1 is MNHNS and CDR2 SASEGT. This CDR3 has 13 residues. The CDR3 nucleotides are TGTGCCAGCAGACTAGCGGGAGGCGATACGCAGTATTTT. This codes for CASRLAGGDTQYF.

The table lists this clonotype with a few counts. The chain has TRBV20-1 and TRBJ2-5, with 7 bases aligning to TRBD1. After removal of 5 bases from V and 4 bases from J, the junction contained 1 base not matched to a gene. CDR1 and CDR2 from the germline V gene are DFQATT and SNEGSKA (reference sequence). This CDR3 comprises 11 residues. The CDR3 DNA is TGCAGTGCTCACAGGGGAGAGACCCAGTACTTC. As protein: CSAHRGETQYF.

This clonotype was counted a few times. The chain joins TRBV6-2 or TRBV6-3 to TRBJ2-3, with 8 bases identical to TRBD2. This CDR3 region has 16 residues. After removal of 0 bases from V and 2 bases from J, the junction contained 4 bases not matched to a gene. Germline CDR1 is MNHEY and CDR2 is SVGEGT. CDR3 protein: CASSYSLREDTDTQYF. The DNA for the CDR3 is TGTGCCAGCAGTTACTCGTTGCGGGAGGACACAGATACGCAGTATTTT.

The rearrangement joins TRBV12-3 or TRBV12-4 to TRBJ2-3; D possibly corresponds to TRBD1 (5 bases). CDR3 length: 12 amino acids. Trimming removed 5 bases from V and 5 bases from J, with 8 bases in between. CDR3 coding DNA: TGTGCCAGCAGTAGGGGTGGAGATACGCAGTATTTT. This encodes CASSRGGDTQYF.

The chain is built from TRBV5-4 and TRBJ1-2; 7 nucleotides agree with TRBD1. Trimming took 4 bases from V and 6 from J; bases not matched to a gene: 9. CDR3 size: 14 residues. Germline V gene lookup returns CDR1 SGHNT and CDR2 YYREEE (reference sequence). The CDR3 DNA follows: TGTGCCAGCAGCCCGGGACAGAGAATAGATGGCTACACCTTC. Translating it yields CASSPGQRIDGYTF. The full variable domain, in which reference TRBV5-4 and TRBJ1-2 provide the parts outside the CDR3, is ETGVTQSPTHLIKTRGQQVTLRCSSQSGHNTVSWYQQALGQGPQFIFQYYREEENGRGNFPPRFSGLQFPNYSSELNVNALELDDSALYLCASSPGQRIDGYTFGSGTRLTVV.

A few counts support this clonotype. The rearrangement links TRBV6-1 to TRBJ2-5, with 8 bases aligning to TRBD1. Germline CDR1 and CDR2: MNHNS and SASEGT. CDR3 length: 15 residues. The junction had 6 bases not matched to a gene; V was cut back by 1 base and J by 5 bases. CDR3 nucleotides: TGTGCCAGCAGTGAAGGAGGACAGGGCCGGGAGACCCAGTACTTC. It encodes CASSEGGQGRETQYF.